These 19 T cell receptor beta chains were sequenced from one sample in a study of blood T cells in healthy people across ages. For the second PCR, which ran for about 6 to 11 cycles, a sample-barcoded 5' primer and a J-beta primer mix were used. TCRdb re-derived calls from the 5' RACE reads in MiXCR, one entry per CDR3 protein. Counted here are over 950,000 distinct CDR3 sequences, less than 45% occurring once; the ten biggest clones make up around 14%. Sequenced: blood. Receptors were obtained from a man aged 18 to 30 in good health.

Notes on this clonotype: At one end, the junction sequence differs from germline, possibly due to a read error. The rearrangement uses TRBV27 and TRBJ2-4; 11 bases fit TRBD1. The CDR3 has 15 amino acids. The germline V gene has CDR1 MNHEY and CDR2 SMNVEV (reference sequence). The CDR3 DNA is TGTGCCACCATCGGGACAGGGGGATTAGGAGAGACCCAGAACTTC. Its protein product is CATIGTGGLGETQNF.

Of note for this clonotype: The junction does not match germline at one end; this may be a read error. V and J are TRBV7-7 and TRBJ2-5; 9 bases fit TRBD1. Germline CDR1 reads SSHAT; CDR2 reads FNYEAQ (reference sequence). This CDR3 contains 16 residues. DNA for the CDR3: TGTGCTAGCAGCTTAGAGCCGGGACAGGGTCTCAATGAGCAGTACTTC. It specifies CASSLEPGQGLNEQYF.

This chain connects TRBV12-3 or TRBV12-4 to TRBJ2-1; TRBD2 might be the D (6 bases). CDR3 length: 14 residues. V was clipped by 5 bases and J by 4 bases, with 12 bases between them. In DNA, the CDR3 is TGTGCCAGCAGTCCTACTAGCAGGTACAATGAGCAGTTCTTC. The encoded protein is CASSPTSRYNEQFF.

The V call is TRBV9, the J call TRBJ2-1; the match to TRBD2 covers 7 bases. The CDR3 has 14 amino acids. Germline values: CDR1 SGDLS, CDR2 YYNGEE. J gave up 8 bases and V 4 bases, and 9 bases lay outside the gene matches. The CDR3: CASSSRGEGDEQFF. CDR3 sequence (DNA): TGTGCCAGCAGCTCCCGAGGGGAGGGCGATGAGCAGTTCTTC.

As DNA, the CDR3 is TGTGCCAGCAGCGGAAATCCACAGGAAACCAAAAACATTCAGTACTTC. Protein product: CASSGNPQETKNIQYF. This rearrangement joins TRBV9 to TRBJ2-4; tentatively, D is TRBD1 (5 bases). Looked up from germline, CDR1 is SGDLS and CDR2 is YYNGEE. V lost 3 bases to trimming and J lost 2 bases, with 15 bases between them. This CDR3 is 16 amino acids long.

V is TRBV30 and J is TRBJ1-1; 7 bases are a match to TRBD1. Germline V gene sequence: CDR1 GTSNPN, CDR2 SVGIG (reference sequence). The V segment lost 0 bases and the J segment 8 bases; nucleotides outside the gene matches: 12. CDR3 length equals 15 residues. CDR3 sequence: CAWSVPRQGVREAFF. The CDR3 coding sequence is TGTGCCTGGAGTGTACCAAGGCAGGGGGTGAGAGAAGCTTTCTTT.

This chain links TRBV5-8 with TRBJ2-2, with TRBD2 matching 11 bases. The germline V gene encodes CDR1 SGHTS and CDR2 YDEGEE. Trimming took 5 bases from V and 5 from J; bases not matched to a gene: 8. The CDR3 runs to 16 residues. Here the CDR3 reads CASSRLAGLGTGELFF. CDR3 nucleotide sequence: TGTGCCAGCAGTCGACTAGCGGGGTTGGGAACCGGGGAGCTGTTTTTT.

The V and J genes are TRBV9 and TRBJ2-2; maybe TRBD2 (6 bases). Germline CDR1 reads SGDLS; CDR2 reads YYNGEE. The CDR3 loop spans 15 amino acids. The V end was cut by 3 bases, the J end by 6 bases, with 15 bases between. The DNA for the CDR3 is TGTGCCAGCAGCGGAGAGGGACTCCCGGCCGGGGAGCTGTTTTTT. It is translated as CASSGEGLPAGELFF.

The sample holds a few counts of this clonotype. The chain employs TRBV12-3 or TRBV12-4 and TRBJ1-6; possible D gene TRBD1, 6 bases. The CDR3 contains 15 residues. Trimming removed 7 bases at V and 5 bases at J, with 15 bases between. CDR3 nucleotide sequence: TGTGCCAGCAACCAGGGGCTAGGCAATAATTCACCCCTCCACTTT. Its translation: CASNQGLGNNSPLHF.

The chain recombines TRBV5-6 with TRBJ1-5; the D gene is possibly TRBD1 (6 bases). With 0 bases removed from V and 9 bases from J, the gap between germline ends came to 13 bases. This CDR3 has 14 residues. Germline V CDR1 and CDR2: SGHDT, YYEEEE. The CDR3 is CASSLGGGTWPQHF. DNA for the CDR3: TGTGCCAGCAGCTTGGGAGGGGGAACCTGGCCCCAGCATTTT.

This chain links TRBV6-1 with TRBJ2-2; 10 bases are a match to TRBD2. Germline CDR1 MNHNS, CDR2 SASEGT. J gave up 5 bases and V 7 bases, and 10 bases lay outside the gene matches. The CDR3 extends over 16 amino acids. The CDR3 is CASIPAGGLDTGELFF. For the CDR3, the DNA is TGTGCCAGCATTCCAGCGGGGGGGCTGGATACCGGGGAGCTGTTTTTT.

This clonotype was seen at least ten times. V is TRBV9 and J is TRBJ2-3; D remains unclear. CDR3 length equals 13 residues. Trimming left V 6 bases short and J 0 bases short, with 8 bases between. Germline V CDR1 and CDR2: SGDLS, YYNGEE. The DNA for the CDR3 is TGTGCCAGCACCCCCGGTAGCACAGATACGCAGTATTTT. Its translation is CASTPGSTDTQYF. The full variable domain, in which reference TRBV9 and TRBJ2-3 provide the parts outside the CDR3, is DSGVTQTPKHLITATGQRVTLRCSPRSGDLSVYWYQQSLDQGLQFLIQYYNGEERAKGNILERFSAQQFPDLHSELNLSSLELGDSALYFCASTPGSTDTQYFGPGTRLTVL.

The gene calls are TRBV9 and TRBJ1-1, with 7 bases matching TRBD1. There are 13 residues in the CDR3. With 1 base clipped from V and 11 bases from J, the junction kept 8 bases outside the gene matches. Germline CDR1 reads SGDLS; CDR2 reads YYNGEE. The CDR3 loop is CASSVYNTGVAFF. Written as DNA, the CDR3 is TGTGCCAGCAGCGTATACAACACAGGGGTCGCTTTCTTT.

In this sample, this clonotype turned up a few times. The chain has TRBV28 and TRBJ2-5; tentatively, D is TRBD2 (5 bases). This CDR3 region has 15 residues. Germline CDR1 MDHEN, CDR2 SYDVKM. Trimming took 3 bases from V and 2 from J, leaving 13 bases between them. The CDR3 coding sequence is TGTGCCAGCAGTTTTAGAGGACTCATTCAAGAGACCCAGTACTTC. Translation: CASSFRGLIQETQYF.

This chain joins TRBV4-2 and TRBJ1-4, with no clear D. CDR1 is LGHNA and CDR2 is YNFKEQ in the germline V gene. V lost 0 bases and J lost 0, with 14 bases in between. The CDR3 is 18 amino acids. CDR3 sequence (DNA): TGTGCCAGCAGCCAAGATTCCCTCGACCGTACAACTAATGAAAAACTGTTTTTT. Translated: CASSQDSLDRTTNEKLFF.

J is TRBJ2-5 and V is TRBV30; 9 bases are shared with TRBD1. The end of the DNA is better explained by TRBJ2-7, so the J call may be wrong. The CDR3 is made up of 15 amino acids. CDR1 GTSNPN and CDR2 SVGIG come from the germline V gene (reference sequence). For the CDR3, the DNA is TGTGCCTGGAGCACCGGGACAGGGCTTACCTACGAGCAGTACTTC. It is translated as CAWSTGTGLTYEQYF.

The V call is TRBV25-1, the J call TRBJ2-1, with TRBD2 as a possible D gene (6 bases). Per germline, CDR1 MGHDK and CDR2 SYGVNS. Trimming took off 4 bases at V and 1 base at J, with 14 bases between the two ends. The CDR3 runs to 16 residues. CDR3 bases: TGTGCCAGCAGTGCGGAGGGTCCCCCTTCCTACAATGAGCAGTTCTTC. It codes for CASSAEGPPSYNEQFF.

The chain employs TRBV20-1 and TRBJ1-5, with TRBD1 identical over 8 bases. Germline CDR1 is DFQATT and CDR2 is SNEGSKA (reference sequence). This CDR3 is 16 amino acids long. J was trimmed by 0 bases and V by 5 bases; bases with no gene match: 9. CDR3: CSALDRGWDSNQPQHF. CDR3 DNA: TGCAGTGCTCTTGACAGGGGTTGGGATAGCAATCAGCCCCAGCATTTT.

The V and J genes are TRBV27 and TRBJ1-5, with D maybe TRBD1 (5 bases). Germline V gene sequence: CDR1 MNHEY, CDR2 SMNVEV (reference sequence). The length of the CDR3 is 15 residues. Deletions cut 6 bases from V and 2 bases from J, with 14 bases between. The CDR3 loop reads CASRPLGAGNQPQHF. In nucleotides, the CDR3 is TGTGCCAGCAGGCCCCTCGGGGCAGGCAATCAGCCCCAGCATTTT.